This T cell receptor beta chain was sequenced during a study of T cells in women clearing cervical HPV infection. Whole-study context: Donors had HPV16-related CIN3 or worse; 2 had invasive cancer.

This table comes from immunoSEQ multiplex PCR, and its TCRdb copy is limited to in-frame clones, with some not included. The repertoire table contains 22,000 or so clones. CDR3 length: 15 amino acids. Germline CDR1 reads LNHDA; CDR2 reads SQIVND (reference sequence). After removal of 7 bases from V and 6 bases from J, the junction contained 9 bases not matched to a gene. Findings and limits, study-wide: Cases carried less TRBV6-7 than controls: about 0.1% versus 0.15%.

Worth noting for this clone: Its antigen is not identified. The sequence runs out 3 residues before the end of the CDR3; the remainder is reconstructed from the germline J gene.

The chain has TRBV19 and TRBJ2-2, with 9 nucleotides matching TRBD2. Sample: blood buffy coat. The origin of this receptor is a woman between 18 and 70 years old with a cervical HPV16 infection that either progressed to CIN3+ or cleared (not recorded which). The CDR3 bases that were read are TGTGCCAGTACCCTTCGGACTAGCGTGGCCGGGGAG. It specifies CASTLRTSVAGE. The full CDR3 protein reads CASTLRTSVAGELFF.